This T cell receptor (beta chain) was found in a study of CXCR3-negative and CXCR3-positive naive CD8 T cells. Findings of the study overall: Comparably high diversity was seen in both naive subsets, and much lower diversity in memory CD8+ cells. Against CXCR3-negative naive cells, CXCR3-positive naive cells showed more hydrophobic TRB CDR3s.

The CDR3 has 15 amino acids. Per the germline V gene, CDR1 is DFQATT and CDR2 is SNEGSKA (reference sequence). The TRB libraries of cDNA were built by UMI-labeled 5' RACE. TCRdb reprocessed the 5' RACE reads and reports one entry per CDR3 protein, with no DNA. Its table records over 70,000 distinct CDR3 sequences. At a few hundred thousand cells each, triplicate sorts were carried out for each CD8+ T cell subset. About this clonotype: Its antigen is unknown.

V usage is TRBV20-1 and J usage is TRBJ2-2; TCRdb indicates TRBD1, and absent DNA this call remains unverified. Source material: naive CXCR3+ CD8+ T cells from blood. Subset described: CD45RO-CCR7+CD27+CD95- naive CD8+ T cells expressing CXCR3 (TNR3+). The TCR sequence derives from a human donor in good health. Some clones in this sample may be carry-over from other donors' samples. Here the CDR3 reads CSARAGSGDSGELFF.